This entry features one T cell receptor (beta chain) sequence. The clone's antigen remains unknown. Nothing much larger sits one base from this clone, and base qualities are not available. The immunoSEQ Assay, a bias-controlled multiplex PCR, was used to amplify TCRbeta CDR3 regions from genomic DNA. Under the source paper's analysis protocol: The number of nucleated cells in each sample was estimated by amplification of reference gene primers within the assay. Sequence reads were collapsed and filtered to measure the absolute abundance of every unique TCRbeta CDR3 rearrangement. For each sample, productive Simpson clonality was calculated by taking the square root of Simpson's diversity index across productive rearrangements. TCRdb carries this immuneACCESS record with in-frame sequences only. Its versions omit some clonotypes, under half of them owing to an unresolved V gene in the studies checked, with the rest unexplained. Clone size and V and J calls were adopted from that table, with D and trimming inferred from the DNA. The sample profile shows roughly 500,000 clones; 80% to 90% of them were found once. The ten top clones hold approximately 3% of the sample.

The CDR3 covers 15 residues, taking in both the cysteine and the phenylalanine. Only CDR3 DNA is held: 45 bases, read in frame from base 1. The germline V and J ends show losses of 4 bases and 1 base respectively, and no gene match explains 4 bases of the junction. CDR1 MGHRA and CDR2 YSYEKL were looked up in the germline V gene. This entry comes from a study of blood T cell repertoires in COVID-19 (dated by TCRdb to between 2020 and 2021). Background for the entire study: Samples from collaborators originated in the United States, Italy and Spain and spanned both the acute and convalescent phases of COVID-19. The prospective study material was composed of cDNA or gDNA derived from T cells, B-cell-depleted T cells, or PBMCs. The dataset comprised deeply sampled blood TCRbeta repertoires from subjects exposed to, actively infected with, or recovered from COVID-19. The repertoires were made available in a free public database intended to serve as a resource for research on the immune response to SARS-CoV-2. Samples were obtained from the ongoing ImmuneRACE study (first 160 participants) and from 1,254 subjects provided by 6 global collaborators. A de-identified subject ID, COVID-19 status, age in years and sex were almost always included in the sample metadata. Where available, HLA class I and class II types were obtained from metadata supplied by the sample provider rather than from assay-based typing.

Study-wide findings and limitations: Clinical and demographic metadata were provided uncurated, with the amount varying by source and participant.

The collaborating institutions used their own protocols to collect whole blood in K2EDTA tubes. Collaborator samples were shipped for TCRbeta analysis as frozen whole blood, isolated PBMCs, or DNA extracted from either sample type. The specimen was peripheral blood. Recombination joined TRBV4-1 with TRBJ1-2, and 9 junction bases match TRBD1. The TCR comes from a human donor in a cohort sampled during active COVID-19. CDR3 loop: CASSRDREHNYGYTF. The DNA reads TGCGCCAGCAGCCGGGACAGGGAACATAACTATGGCTACACCTTC.